What follows is one T cell receptor beta chain and its context. These data come from a study of blood T cell repertoires in COVID-19. The CDR3 covers 13 residues. Germline CDR1 is SGHVS and CDR2 is FNYEAQ. V shed 3 bases and J shed 5 bases, with 10 bases lying between them. TCRdb's copy holds only in-frame clones and misses some; the assay was immunoSEQ multiplex PCR. The data contain roughly 80,000 clones, 60% to 80% of them singletons. The sample taken for sequencing was peripheral blood. The chain uses TRBV7-6 and TRBJ2-5; weak D call: TRBD2 (5 bases). This receptor was identified in a human donor in a cohort sampled during active COVID-19. CDR3 protein: CASSLRVSETQYF. The CDR3 DNA sequence: TGTGCCAGCAGCTTGAGGGTTTCGGAGACCCAGTACTTC. Based on the CDR3 plus reference TRBV7-6 and TRBJ2-5, the full variable domain is GAGVSQSPRYKVTKRGQDVALRCDPISGHVSLYWYRQALGQGPEFLTYFNYEAQQDKSGLPNDRFSAERPEGSISTLTIQRTEQRDSAMYRCASSLRVSETQYFGPGTRLLVL.